The 21 T cell receptor beta chains below all came from one sample that was sequenced in a study of human T cells and chemical hapten exposure. MiXCR, applied by TCRdb to the RACE reads, yields one record per CDR3 protein. The sample includes 95,000 to 130,000 distinct CDR3 sequences, around 10% of them seen just once. Described time point: patch test 1, 2 weeks after DPC sensitization. Treatment: therapeutic diphenylcyclopropenone sensitization with weekly scalp DPC. The sequencing used whole blood, collected in connection with sensitization to the hapten diphenylcyclopropenone (DPC). The receptor source for this set is a woman aged 45 to 65 with alopecia areata. Some clones in this sample may be carry-over from other donors' samples.

This clonotype was found many times. The chain employs TRBV7-2 and TRBJ2-3; TRBD2 agrees at 11 bases. V lost 5 bases and J lost 0; bases outside the gene matches: 4. Germline CDR1 reads SGHTA; CDR2 reads FQGNSA. CDR3 length: 16 residues. Written as DNA, the CDR3 is TGTGCCAGCAGCCCTAGCGGGGGGCGCAGCACAGATACGCAGTATTTT. Translation: CASSPSGGRSTDTQYF.

At least ten counts were recorded for this clonotype. This rearrangement joins TRBV3-1 to TRBJ1-3, with D unclear. Trimming pared 1 base from V and 6 bases from J, leaving 7 bases between. The CDR3 loop spans 13 amino acids. CDR1 and CDR2 (germline): LGHDT, YNNKEL (reference sequence). The CDR3 DNA follows: TGTGCCAGCAGCCAAGGAAGAGAAAACACCATATATTTT. Its translation is CASSQGRENTIYF.

This clonotype was detected a few times. The chain has TRBV6-5 and TRBJ2-1; D unresolved. Trimming pared 4 bases from V and 8 bases from J, leaving 15 bases between. This CDR3 comprises 14 residues. The V gene's germline CDR1 is MNHEY and CDR2 SVGAGI. CDR3 in DNA: TGTGCCAGCAGTTCAACCTCCCCGAGCGATGAGCAGTTCTTC. It encodes CASSSTSPSDEQFF.

This clonotype was recorded at least ten times. J is TRBJ2-7 and V is TRBV28; 9 bases match TRBD1. The CDR3 totals 14 residues. Trimming at V came to 6 bases and at J to 5 bases, leaving 8 bases not matched to a gene. Germline-derived CDR1 and CDR2 are MDHEN and SYDVKM. The CDR3 here is CASRGQGVGNEQYF. The CDR3 DNA follows: TGTGCCAGCAGGGGACAGGGAGTCGGGAACGAGCAGTACTTC.

V usage is TRBV18 and J usage is TRBJ1-6, with TRBD1 identical over 7 bases. The CDR3 spans 14 residues. CDR1 is KGHSH, CDR2 LQKENI, per germline. V lost 5 bases, J lost 13 bases, and 11 bases stayed unmatched. The CDR3 nucleotides read TGTGCCAGCTCAGGAGCCCACGGGACAGATCCCCTCCACTTT. Its translation: CASSGAHGTDPLHF.

This clonotype was counted a few times. The rearrangement uses TRBV2 and TRBJ1-1; TRBD1 matches at 7 bases. Germline V gene data show CDR1 as SNHLY and CDR2 as FYNNEI. The CDR3 covers 13 residues. After removal of 6 bases from V and 3 bases from J, the junction contained 4 bases not matched to a gene. CDR3 amino acids: CASRLTGYTEAFF. The CDR3 DNA is TGTGCCAGCAGATTGACAGGGTACACTGAAGCTTTCTTT.

This clonotype was observed a handful of times. J is TRBJ1-1 and V is TRBV7-2; 7 positions match TRBD1. The CDR3 loop spans 15 amino acids. Germline V CDR1 and CDR2: SGHTA, FQGNSA. After removal of 4 bases from V and 4 bases from J, the junction contained 9 bases not matched to a gene. The CDR3 protein is CASSSQGLTRTEAFF. In nucleotides, the CDR3 is TGTGCCAGCAGCTCACAGGGGCTCACGCGCACTGAAGCTTTCTTT. The full variable domain, rest sourced from reference TRBV7-2 and TRBJ1-1, is GAGVSQSPSNKVTEKGKDVELRCDPISGHTALYWYRQSLGQGLEFLIYFQGNSAPDKSGLPSDRFSAERTGGSVSTLTIQRTQQEDSAVYLCASSSQGLTRTEAFFGQGTRLTVV.

This clonotype was picked up many times. V is TRBV4-3 and J is TRBJ1-4, with D maybe TRBD1 (5 bases). Germline V gives CDR1 LGHNA, CDR2 YSLEER. The length of the CDR3 is 15 residues. Trimming shortened V by 1 base and J by 5 bases, and 11 bases separated the two germline ends. The CDR3 protein is CASSQGWGPNEKLFF. CDR3 sequence (DNA): TGCGCCAGCAGCCAAGGTTGGGGCCCCAATGAAAAACTGTTTTTT.

The rearrangement uses TRBV28 and TRBJ1-2, with 9 bases lining up with TRBD1. This CDR3 is built from 16 residues. After removal of 3 bases from V and 8 bases from J, the junction contained 13 bases not matched to a gene. Germline V gene lookup returns CDR1 MDHEN and CDR2 SYDVKM. CDR3 nucleotides: TGTGCCAGCAGTTTCCCTTACCTCGGGACAGGGATGGGCTACACCTTC. It specifies CASSFPYLGTGMGYTF.

This clonotype was detected a few times. The chain carries TRBV29-1 and TRBJ2-1, with 14 positions matching TRBD2. This CDR3 comprises 17 residues. V shed 6 bases and J 4 bases; nucleotides not matched to a gene: 11. Germline CDR1 SQVTM, CDR2 ANQGSEA. CDR3 sequence reads: CSVSGLAGGSEYNEQFF. CDR3 bases: TGCAGCGTCTCCGGACTAGCGGGAGGTAGCGAATACAATGAGCAGTTCTTC.

A few counts support this clonotype. The chain couples TRBV11-2 to TRBJ2-3, with D possibly being TRBD1 (6 bases). The ends were cut back, 1 base at V and 1 base at J, with 18 bases in the middle. The CDR3 runs 18 residues. Germline CDR1 and CDR2: SGHAT and FQNNGV. CDR3 sequence: CASSLGPDRSWGTDTQYF. The CDR3 nucleotides are TGTGCCAGCAGCTTAGGGCCCGACAGGTCCTGGGGCACAGATACGCAGTATTTT.

This chain connects TRBV27 to TRBJ1-5, with no clear D. The V end was cut by 6 bases, the J end by 3 bases, with 9 bases between. Germline assignment: CDR1 MNHEY and CDR2 SMNVEV (reference sequence). The CDR3 totals 13 residues. The CDR3 bases are TGTGCCAGCAGGGAGCAGTACAATCAGCCCCAGCATTTT. It yields the protein CASREQYNQPQHF.

The table lists this clonotype with many counts. The chain joins TRBV5-5 to TRBJ1-4; no definite D call. Looked up from germline, CDR1 is SGHKS and CDR2 is YYEKEE (reference sequence). This CDR3 spans 12 amino acids. V gave up 2 bases and J gave up 5 bases, with 4 bases separating them. CDR3 sequence: CASSFQNEKLFF. The CDR3 nucleotides read TGTGCCAGCAGCTTCCAGAATGAAAAACTGTTTTTT. Full variable domain (outside the CDR3, taken from reference TRBV5-5 and TRBJ1-4): DAGVTQSPTHLIKTRGQQVTLRCSPISGHKSVSWYQQVLGQGPQFIFQYYEKEERGRGNFPDRFSARQFPNYSSELNVNALLLGDSALYLCASSFQNEKLFFGSGTQLSVL.

This clonotype came up many times. The J gene is TRBJ1-1, the V gene TRBV29-1; D may be TRBD1 (6 bases). The germline V gene encodes CDR1 SQVTM and CDR2 ANQGSEA. V lost 5 bases, J lost 3 bases, and 13 bases lay in between. The CDR3 loop spans 13 amino acids. The CDR3 DNA is TGCAGCGTTAGAGGACAGTTGGACACTGAAGCTTTCTTT. Translated, it gives CSVRGQLDTEAFF.

This clonotype was counted only a few times. V usage is TRBV4-1 and J usage is TRBJ1-4; TRBD1 matches 9 bases. This CDR3 is 16 amino acids long. Germline V CDR1 and CDR2: MGHRA, YSYEKL. J was trimmed by 5 bases and V by 0 bases; bases with no gene match: 4. The CDR3 DNA follows: TGCGCCAGCAGCCAAGAATTTGGGACAGGGAATGAAAAACTGTTTTTT. The encoded protein is CASSQEFGTGNEKLFF.

This chain joins TRBV4-1 and TRBJ1-4, with D perhaps TRBD1 (6 bases). Germline CDR1 MGHRA, CDR2 YSYEKL. The CDR3 is 15 residues long. Trimming shortened V by 2 bases and J by 3 bases, and 10 bases separated the two germline ends. This chain's CDR3 is CASSQRPGANEKLFF. As DNA, the CDR3 is TGCGCCAGCAGCCAAAGGCCAGGGGCTAATGAAAAACTGTTTTTT.

At least ten counts were recorded for this clonotype. The rearrangement links TRBV10-1 to TRBJ2-7, with D possibly being TRBD1 or TRBD2 (5 bases each). CDR1 is WNHNN, CDR2 SYGVQD, per germline (reference sequence). V was pared by 6 bases and J by 12 bases, with 21 bases between. The CDR3 is 13 amino acids. In DNA, the CDR3 is TGCGCCAGCAGCCCTGGGACCGCCAACGAGGGGTACTTC. Protein product: CASSPGTANEGYF.

The sample holds many counts of this clonotype. The chain employs TRBV3-1 and TRBJ2-1; TRBD2 agrees at 8 bases. V trimming: 4 bases; J trimming: 3 bases; junction bases outside the gene matches: 14. The length of the CDR3 is 18 residues. Per germline, CDR1 LGHDT and CDR2 YNNKEL (reference sequence). In DNA, the CDR3 is TGTGCCAGCAGCCCCATGGCGGGAGGAAAGAACTACTACAATGAGCAGTTCTTC. Protein: CASSPMAGGKNYYNEQFF.

J is TRBJ2-3 and V is TRBV2; 12 bases line up with TRBD1. Germline V gene sequence: CDR1 SNHLY, CDR2 FYNNEI. The CDR3 has 16 amino acids. The V segment lost 3 bases and the J segment 10 bases; nucleotides outside the gene matches: 11. CDR3 DNA sequence: TGTGCCAGCAGTGAGTTGGGACAGGGGGCGCTTAATCCGCAGTATTTT. Translated: CASSELGQGALNPQYF.

This clonotype has a count of ten or more. The chain is built from TRBV6-1 and TRBJ1-1, with TRBD1 identical over 7 bases. Trimming at V came to 1 base and at J to 7 bases, leaving 3 bases not matched to a gene. Germline CDR1 reads MNHNS; CDR2 reads SASEGT. The CDR3 has 13 residues. The CDR3 sequence is CASSEEGASEAFF. Written as DNA, the CDR3 is TGTGCCAGCAGTGAAGAGGGGGCCAGTGAAGCTTTCTTT.

This clonotype was detected many times. The chain uses TRBV29-1 and TRBJ2-6; no clear D. Germline loops: CDR1 SQVTM, CDR2 ANQGSEA. The CDR3 consists of 14 residues. Trimming removed 4 bases from V and 0 bases from J, with 7 bases in between. CDR3 in DNA: TGCAGCGTTGTAGTACCCTCTGGGGCCAACGTCCTGACTTTC. As protein: CSVVVPSGANVLTF.